This T cell receptor beta chain was captured by sequencing in a study of blood T cell repertoires in COVID-19. Study context: The samples span acute and convalescent COVID-19 from the United States, Italy and Spain. In each case, the material was cDNA or gDNA derived from T cells, B-cell-depleted T cells, or PBMCs.

This clone came up many times. Recruited during active infection, patients (from Seattle) were subsequently followed longitudinally. How the authors handled the data: Scientists estimated how many nucleated cells there were by amplifying reference gene primers. Produced via immunoSEQ multiplex PCR; TCRdb's table is partial and in-frame only. That table gives V, J and clone size, and the DNA gave D and trimming. There are around 200,000 clones in the sample; roughly three quarters occur only once, and around 5.4% lies in the top ten. The CDR3 spans 16 residues. V was clipped by 4 bases and J by 3 bases; unmatched bases: 10. Germline assignment: CDR1 LNHDA and CDR2 SQIVND (reference sequence).

Sequenced material: peripheral blood. The V and J genes are TRBV19 and TRBJ2-7, with TRBD2 identical over 9 bases. The sequence came from a middle-aged woman with COVID-19, enrolled during active disease. CDR3 protein: CASSSPIAGEDYEQYF. For the CDR3, the DNA is TGTGCCAGTAGTAGCCCCATAGCGGGAGAGGACTACGAGCAGTACTTC.